This TCR beta chain was sequenced in a study of identical twins. Unique molecular identifiers were in the cDNA, with template-switch universal primer binding. TCRdb re-derived calls from the 5' RACE reads in MiXCR, one entry per CDR3 protein. The table shows approximately 240,000 distinct CDR3 sequences, with 11% to 15% occurring only once. There were only healthy Caucasians among the donors. Findings and caveats of the study: The authors drew conclusions from cross-sectional statistical analysis rather than following the same donors.

Turning to this clonotype: No antigen is known for it.

V was shortened by 4 bases and J by 5 bases, with 19 bases between the two germline ends. Germline CDR1 SQVTM, CDR2 ANQGSEA. This CDR3 is 15 amino acids long. The sequence was obtained from a woman under 30 in good health. Sequencing was performed on memory (CD45RO+) T cells sorted from blood. V is TRBV29-1 and J is TRBJ2-3; TRBD1 might be the D (6 bases). The CDR3 spells CSVAGAGAILDTQYF. In nucleotides, the CDR3 is TGCAGCGTTGCGGGTGCAGGGGCGATTTTAGATACGCAGTATTTT.